What follows describes a single T cell receptor beta chain. The method was immunoSEQ multiplex PCR; TCRdb's version includes in-frame clones alone and lacks a portion of them. The sample lists over 85,000 clones; about 95% were seen once. The data derive from a study of technical replicates of blood from a few donors. Germline CDR1 reads MNHEY; CDR2 reads SMNVEV (reference sequence). With 7 bases clipped from V and 5 bases from J, the junction kept 6 bases outside the gene matches. The CDR3 loop spans 13 amino acids. The chain uses TRBV27 and TRBJ1-1, with 8 bases that match TRBD1. The receptor comes from a human donor in good health. The material sequenced was T cells isolated from PBMCs. CDR3 protein: CASKGQGGTEAFF. For the CDR3, the DNA is TGTGCCAGCAAAGGACAGGGTGGGACTGAAGCTTTCTTT.